The 16 T cell receptor beta chains below were found in one sample sequenced in a study of OX40 agonist ivuxolimab in advanced cancers. Some clones are missing from TCRdb's copy, which holds only in-frame ones; the method was immunoSEQ multiplex PCR. The data show under 85,000 clones, about 88% seen once. The sample consisted of CD4+ or CD8+ T cells sorted from blood, taken in a trial of the OX40 agonist ivuxolimab. These receptors all stem from an adult with an advanced solid tumor such as melanoma, head and neck, liver or kidney cancer.

About this clone: Other DNA sequences in the sample encode the same CDR3. The chain recombines TRBV4-2 with TRBJ1-5, with D hard to call. The germline gives CDR1 LGHNA, CDR2 YNFKEQ. The CDR3 has 13 residues. The V and J ends lost 1 base and 0 bases respectively, with 1 base between them. The CDR3 coding sequence is TGTGCCAGCAGCCAAGGTAGCAATCAGCCCCAGCATTTT. It yields the protein CASSQGSNQPQHF.

The V gene is TRBV7-9, the J gene TRBJ2-3; D is perhaps TRBD2 (6 bases). The length of the CDR3 is 14 residues. V was trimmed by 5 bases and J by 0 bases, leaving 9 bases between them. CDR1 is SEHNR and CDR2 is FQNEAQ in the germline V gene (reference sequence). The CDR3 nucleotides read TGTGCCAGCAGCCCAGGGACTAGCACAGATACGCAGTATTTT. The encoded protein is CASSPGTSTDTQYF.

The chain uses TRBV28 and TRBJ1-1; D not resolved. The V end lost 6 bases, the J end lost 0 bases, and 8 bases lay between the germline ends. The CDR3 is 13 amino acids. CDR1 is MDHEN, CDR2 SYDVKM, per germline. CDR3 region: CASRHTLNTEAFF. The DNA of the CDR3 is TGTGCCAGCAGACATACACTGAACACTGAAGCTTTCTTT. Full variable domain (outside the CDR3, taken from reference TRBV28 and TRBJ1-1): DVKVTQSSRYLVKRTGEKVFLECVQDMDHENMFWYRQDPGLGLRLIYFSYDVKMKEKGDIPEGYSVSREKKERFSLILESASTNQTSMYLCASRHTLNTEAFFGQGTRLTVV.

The chain joins TRBV28 to TRBJ1-5; possibly TRBD1 for D (5 bases). Trimming left V 5 bases short and J 0 bases short, with 17 bases between. The CDR3 covers 17 residues. CDR1 is MDHEN and CDR2 is SYDVKM in the germline V gene. For the CDR3, the DNA is TGTGCCAGCAGTCTCCTGGGGGAGACCTATAGCAATCAGCCCCAGCATTTT. Protein: CASSLLGETYSNQPQHF. Variable domain in full (rest from reference TRBV28 and TRBJ1-5): DVKVTQSSRYLVKRTGEKVFLECVQDMDHENMFWYRQDPGLGLRLIYFSYDVKMKEKGDIPEGYSVSREKKERFSLILESASTNQTSMYLCASSLLGETYSNQPQHFGDGTRLSIL.

The gene calls are TRBV11-2 and TRBJ2-2; weak D call: TRBD1 (5 bases). Germline V gives CDR1 SGHAT, CDR2 FQNNGV. The CDR3 has 17 amino acids. V was pared by 1 base and J by 5 bases, with 17 bases between. The CDR3 loop reads CASSLGSYGARTGELFF. CDR3 sequence (DNA): TGTGCCAGCAGCTTAGGATCGTATGGGGCGCGGACCGGGGAGCTGTTTTTT.

This clone was seen once. This chain joins TRBV2 and TRBJ1-5, with D possibly TRBD1 on 5 matching bases. This CDR3 has 14 residues. Looked up from germline, CDR1 is SNHLY and CDR2 is FYNNEI. V dropped 1 base and J dropped 6 bases, with 10 bases sitting between them. This CDR3 reads CASSEGLGGQPQHF. In DNA form, the CDR3 reads TGTGCCAGCAGTGAAGGGTTGGGGGGTCAGCCCCAGCATTTT.

The J gene is TRBJ1-1, the V gene TRBV7-8, with a tentative D call TRBD1 (6 bases). The germline V and J ends were trimmed by 4 bases and 1 base, with 10 bases remaining between them. The CDR3 contains 14 residues. Germline assignment: CDR1 SGHVS and CDR2 FQNEAQ. CDR3 DNA sequence: TGTGCCAGCAGCTCACGACAGGCGAACACTGAAGCTTTCTTT. The encoded protein is CASSSRQANTEAFF.

This sequence joins TRBV6-5 and TRBJ2-2; 9 bases are a match to TRBD1. This CDR3 has 13 residues. J gave up 6 bases and V 6 bases, and 2 bases lay outside the gene matches. Germline CDR1 reads MNHEY; CDR2 reads SVGAGI. CDR3 bases: TGTGCCAGCAGCTGGACAGGGGCCGGGGAGCTGTTTTTT. Amino acids: CASSWTGAGELFF.

This rearrangement joins TRBV30 to TRBJ2-7; TRBD2 matches at 7 bases. The V gene end was trimmed by 2 bases and the J gene end by 6 bases; junction bases not matched to a gene: 10. CDR3 length: 14 amino acids. CDR1 is GTSNPN, CDR2 SVGIG, per germline (reference sequence). CDR3 in DNA: TGTGCCTGGAGTTCATCCGTGCGGACTAGCGAGCAGTACTTC. Its translation: CAWSSSVRTSEQYF.

This clone has just one count. The genes are TRBV28 and TRBJ1-4, with D possibly being TRBD1 (5 bases). CDR3 length: 15 amino acids. V gave up 5 bases and J gave up 0 bases, with 10 bases separating them. Germline V gives CDR1 MDHEN, CDR2 SYDVKM. CDR3 DNA: TGTGCCAGCAGTATTACAGGTGCAACTAATGAAAAACTGTTTTTT. Translating gives CASSITGATNEKLFF. Supplemented by reference TRBV28 and TRBJ1-4, the full variable domain reads DVKVTQSSRYLVKRTGEKVFLECVQDMDHENMFWYRQDPGLGLRLIYFSYDVKMKEKGDIPEGYSVSREKKERFSLILESASTNQTSMYLCASSITGATNEKLFFGSGTQLSVL.

As regards this clone: Other DNA sequences within the sample encode an identical CDR3. This chain connects TRBV28 to TRBJ2-5, with 9 bases lining up with TRBD1. The ends lost 7 bases at V and 5 bases at J; junction bases unmatched: 5. Per the germline V gene, CDR1 is MDHEN and CDR2 is SYDVKM. This CDR3 region has 13 residues. The CDR3 sequence: CASISGTGETQYF. CDR3 coding DNA: TGTGCCAGCATCTCGGGGACAGGGGAGACCCAGTACTTC.

This clone was picked up one time. The chain links TRBV5-1 to TRBJ2-5; TRBD2 aligns across 7 bases. This CDR3 has 15 amino acids. V dropped 0 bases and J dropped 2; count of bases not matched to a gene: 4. Germline loops: CDR1 SGHRS, CDR2 YFSETQ. This CDR3 reads CASSLASSGQETQYF. DNA for the CDR3: TGCGCCAGCAGCTTGGCCTCTAGCGGTCAAGAGACCCAGTACTTC. Using reference TRBV5-1 and TRBJ2-5 for the parts outside the CDR3, the full variable domain is KAGVTQTPRYLIKTRGQQVTLSCSPISGHRSVSWYQQTPGQGLQFLFEYFSETQRNKGNFPGRFSGRQFSNSRSEMNVSTLELGDSALYLCASSLASSGQETQYFGPGTRLLVL.

This clone was detected only once. This chain uses TRBV19 with TRBJ2-7, with a tentative D call TRBD1 (5 bases). There are 15 residues in the CDR3. Germline V gene lookup returns CDR1 LNHDA and CDR2 SQIVND (reference sequence). Trimming left V 5 bases short and J 0 bases short, with 14 bases between. The CDR3 protein is CASSRDSEVSYEQYF. CDR3 in DNA: TGTGCCAGTAGTCGCGACAGTGAGGTCTCCTACGAGCAGTACTTC.

The V gene is TRBV6-5, the J gene TRBJ1-6; no clear D gene. The CDR3 length is 16 residues. The V gene's germline CDR1 is MNHEY and CDR2 SVGAGI. Trimming removed 0 bases from V and 5 bases from J, with 11 bases in between. Written as DNA, the CDR3 is TGTGCCAGCAGTTACTCGGGCGCTGGCGATAATTCACCCCTCCACTTT. Protein: CASSYSGAGDNSPLHF.

CDR3 DNA sequence: TGTGCCAGCTCACCAGGGGGTTACACAGATACGCAGTATTTT. Translation gives CASSPGGYTDTQYF. This rearrangement joins TRBV18 to TRBJ2-3, with D perhaps TRBD1 or TRBD2 (5 bases each). Germline V gene data show CDR1 as KGHSH and CDR2 as LQKENI. The CDR3 covers 14 residues. The V end lost 2 bases, the J end lost 2 bases, and 8 bases lay between the germline ends.

V and J are TRBV6-5 and TRBJ2-7, with TRBD1 matching 7 bases. This CDR3 has 15 amino acids. Germline V gene sequence: CDR1 MNHEY, CDR2 SVGAGI. Trimming removed 5 bases from V and 0 bases from J; junction bases left unmatched: 7. The CDR3 nucleotides read TGTGCCAGCAGTCCCAGACAGGGAAACTCCTACGAGCAGTACTTC. Its translation: CASSPRQGNSYEQYF.